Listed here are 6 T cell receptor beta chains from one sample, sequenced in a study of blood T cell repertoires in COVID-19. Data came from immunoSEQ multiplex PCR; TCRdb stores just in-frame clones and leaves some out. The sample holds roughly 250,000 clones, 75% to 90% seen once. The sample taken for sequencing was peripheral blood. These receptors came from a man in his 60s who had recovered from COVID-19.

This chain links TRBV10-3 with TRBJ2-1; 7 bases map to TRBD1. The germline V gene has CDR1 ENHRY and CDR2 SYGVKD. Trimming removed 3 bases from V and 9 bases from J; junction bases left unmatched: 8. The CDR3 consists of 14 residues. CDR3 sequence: CAISDRTGASEQFF. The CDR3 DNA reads TGTGCCATCAGTGACCGTACAGGGGCCAGTGAGCAGTTCTTC.

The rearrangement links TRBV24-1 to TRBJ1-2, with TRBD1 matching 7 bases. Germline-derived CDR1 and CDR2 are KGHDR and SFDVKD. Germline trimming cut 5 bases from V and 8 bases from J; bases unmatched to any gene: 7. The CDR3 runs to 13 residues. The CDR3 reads CATSVGTDRGYTF. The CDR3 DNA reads TGTGCCACCAGTGTCGGGACAGATCGGGGCTACACCTTC.

CDR3 amino acids: CASSEYWQGTNLYGYTF. CDR3 in DNA: TGTGCCAGCAGTGAATATTGGCAGGGAACAAACCTTTATGGCTACACCTTC. V gene TRBV25-1 combines with J gene TRBJ1-2; possibly TRBD1 for D (5 bases). V lost 0 bases and J lost 5, with 19 bases in between. The CDR3 sequence is 17 residues long. CDR1 and CDR2 from the germline V gene are MGHDK and SYGVNS.

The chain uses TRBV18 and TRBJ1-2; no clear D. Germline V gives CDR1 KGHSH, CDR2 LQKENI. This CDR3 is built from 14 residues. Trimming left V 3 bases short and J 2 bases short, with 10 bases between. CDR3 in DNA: TGTGCCAGCTCACCGCTACTCACCAACTATGGCTACACCTTC. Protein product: CASSPLLTNYGYTF. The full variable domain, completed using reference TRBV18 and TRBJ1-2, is NAGVMQNPRHLVRRRGQEARLRCSPMKGHSHVYWYRQLPEEGLKFMVYLQKENIIDESGMPKERFSAEFPKEGPSILRIQQVVRGDSAAYFCASSPLLTNYGYTFGSGTRLTVV.

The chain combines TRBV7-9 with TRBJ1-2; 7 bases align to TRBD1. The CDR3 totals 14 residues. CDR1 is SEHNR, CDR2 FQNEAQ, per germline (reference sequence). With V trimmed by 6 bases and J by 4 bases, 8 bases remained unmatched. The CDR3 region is CASRSRGRLYGYTF. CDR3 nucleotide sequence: TGTGCCAGCAGGAGCAGGGGGAGACTCTATGGCTACACCTTC.

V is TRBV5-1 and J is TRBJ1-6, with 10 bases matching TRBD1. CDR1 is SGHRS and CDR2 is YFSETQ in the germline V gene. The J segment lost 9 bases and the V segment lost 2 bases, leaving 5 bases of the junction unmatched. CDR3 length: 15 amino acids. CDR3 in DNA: TGCGCCAGCAGCTTCGGGACAGGGGAGGGTTCACCCCTCCACTTT. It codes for CASSFGTGEGSPLHF.